Each of the 8 T cell receptor beta chains below was sequenced from the same sample in a study of T-cell reconstitution after alpha-beta-depleted transplantation in children. Unique molecular identifiers were incorporated during preparation of the TCRbeta library. TCRdb ran MiXCR on the PCR reads and lists one entry per CDR3 protein. Among 530,000 or so distinct CDR3 sequences listed, 25% to 30% were seen once. The source was PBMCs, collected before TCRalphabeta/CD19-depleted stem cell transplant. All receptors derive from a boy younger than two with Wiskott-Aldrich syndrome, due to receive a stem cell transplant.

This chain uses TRBV15 with TRBJ2-5; D remains ambiguous. The CDR3 length is 16 residues. Trimming cost V 0 bases and J 6 bases, with 17 bases left between them. Germline V gene lookup returns CDR1 LNHNV and CDR2 YYDKDF (reference sequence). The CDR3 region is CATSRDLLGQRQTQYF. The CDR3 nucleotides read TGTGCCACCAGCAGAGATCTACTCGGCCAAAGACAGACCCAGTACTTC.

The chain carries TRBV27 and TRBJ1-2, with 8 bases identical to TRBD1. The junction had 4 bases not matched to a gene; V was cut back by 4 bases and J by 6 bases. The CDR3 spans 13 residues. Germline values: CDR1 MNHEY, CDR2 SMNVEV (reference sequence). This CDR3 reads CASSSLGQDGYTF. The CDR3 coding sequence is TGTGCCAGCAGTTCCCTGGGACAGGATGGCTACACCTTC.

The chain recombines TRBV27 with TRBJ2-5; the match to TRBD2 covers 8 bases. The CDR3 consists of 17 residues. Germline V gene lookup returns CDR1 MNHEY and CDR2 SMNVEV (reference sequence). Trimming removed 0 bases from V and 4 bases from J; junction bases left unmatched: 10. The CDR3 nucleotides are TGTGCCAGCAGTTTATCGTTGGCCGGGAGGGCCAGAGAGACCCAGTACTTC. It codes for CASSLSLAGRARETQYF.

This clonotype was picked up a small number of times. V usage is TRBV20-1 and J usage is TRBJ2-1; the D gene is possibly TRBD2 (5 bases). Between the trimmed V and J ends, which lost 1 base and 8 bases, there was a span of 27 bases. The CDR3 covers 18 residues. Germline CDR1 DFQATT, CDR2 SNEGSKA (reference sequence). Here the CDR3 DNA reads TGCAGTGCTAGAGGCACCCAAGGAGGAGGACCACTATACGATGAGCAGTTCTTC. Residues: CSARGTQGGGPLYDEQFF.

The chain couples TRBV15 to TRBJ2-7, with D uncertain. Germline V lookup: CDR1 LNHNV, CDR2 YYDKDF (reference sequence). The ends were cut back, 0 bases at V and 2 bases at J, with 11 bases in the middle. This CDR3 spans 15 amino acids. In DNA, the CDR3 is TGTGCCACCAGCAGAGATTTTAGTCAAACCTACGAGCAGTACTTC. It translates to CATSRDFSQTYEQYF.

The CDR3 DNA sequence: TGTGCCGGAGGGACGGGATTGAACACTGAAGCTTTCTTT. Its protein is CAGGTGLNTEAFF. V is TRBV2 and J is TRBJ1-1; D is perhaps TRBD1 (5 bases). This CDR3 region has 13 residues. Trimming took off 11 bases at V and 0 bases at J, with 13 bases between the two ends. Germline loops: CDR1 SNHLY, CDR2 FYNNEI.

V usage is TRBV20-1 and J usage is TRBJ2-1, with D unclear. Germline lookup yields CDR1 DFQATT and CDR2 SNEGSKA (reference sequence). The V gene lost 0 bases and the J gene lost 4 bases, with 10 bases spanning the gap. This CDR3 spans 14 amino acids. The CDR3 DNA reads TGCAGTGCTAGAGATCGAAGCCTTTACAATGAGCAGTTCTTC. Protein sequence: CSARDRSLYNEQFF.

This clonotype was seen at least ten times. CDR3 nucleotide sequence: TGCAGTGCTAGAACTAGCGGATACGAGCAGTACTTC. This sequence encodes CSARTSGYEQYF. The genes are TRBV20-1 and TRBJ2-7, with 8 bases matching TRBD2. The CDR3 contains 12 residues. Germline V gives CDR1 DFQATT, CDR2 SNEGSKA (reference sequence). The junction had 1 base not matched to a gene; V was cut back by 2 bases and J by 4 bases.